Below are 7 T cell receptor beta chains sequenced from a single sample in a study of blood T cell repertoires in COVID-19. This table comes from immunoSEQ multiplex PCR, and its TCRdb copy is limited to in-frame clones, with some not included. This sample has some 210,000 clones, with around 80% found just once. Sequenced input: peripheral blood. The origin of the receptors is a woman between 40 and 50 years old with acute or convalescent COVID-19.

The sample holds a few counts of this clone. V and J are TRBV27 and TRBJ2-7; 8 bases fit TRBD1. Germline values: CDR1 MNHEY, CDR2 SMNVEV (reference sequence). CDR3 length equals 16 residues. Trimming removed 6 bases from V and 0 bases from J; junction bases left unmatched: 10. DNA of the CDR3: TGTGCCAGCAGCGGTCAGGGGGCCCTAAGCTCCTACGAGCAGTACTTC. Translated, it gives CASSGQGALSSYEQYF.

This rearrangement joins TRBV27 to TRBJ2-1, with D possibly being TRBD2 (6 bases). Germline V gene data show CDR1 as MNHEY and CDR2 as SMNVEV (reference sequence). CDR3 length equals 18 residues. The ends were cut back, 0 bases at V and 0 bases at J, with 15 bases in the middle. This CDR3 is CASSLSPRVAVSYNEQFF. CDR3 in DNA: TGTGCCAGCAGTTTATCCCCCCGGGTAGCGGTCTCCTACAATGAGCAGTTCTTC.

This clone was counted between two and nine times. This CDR3 is also generated by other DNA sequences in the sample. The V and J genes are TRBV27 and TRBJ1-1; D might be TRBD1 (6 bases). V was trimmed by 3 bases and J by 1 base, leaving 6 bases between them. The germline V gene encodes CDR1 MNHEY and CDR2 SMNVEV (reference sequence). CDR3 length: 13 residues. CDR3 sequence (DNA): TGTGCCAGCAGTTTGGGGGCGAACACTGAAGCTTTCTTT. It yields the protein CASSLGANTEAFF.

The chain links TRBV15 to TRBJ1-1, with 7 bases that match TRBD1. V lost 1 base, J lost 8 bases, and 10 bases stayed unmatched. The CDR3 is made up of 15 amino acids. The germline gives CDR1 LNHNV, CDR2 YYDKDF (reference sequence). CDR3 protein: CATSRGKGAKGEAFF. The CDR3 nucleotides read TGTGCCACCAGCAGAGGGAAGGGGGCTAAGGGGGAAGCTTTCTTT.

J is TRBJ2-3 and V is TRBV11-2, with D possibly matching TRBD2 (6 bases). CDR3 size: 13 residues. Looked up from germline, CDR1 is SGHAT and CDR2 is FQNNGV. The V end was cut by 5 bases, the J end by 6 bases, with 12 bases between. This CDR3 reads CASSLFGGDTQYF. For the CDR3, the DNA is TGTGCCAGCAGCCTATTTGGGGGGGATACGCAGTATTTT.

This rearrangement joins TRBV3-1 (or the pseudogene TRBV3-2) to TRBJ1-4; 7 bases fit TRBD1. The germline V gene encodes CDR1 LGHDT and CDR2 YNNKEL (reference sequence). The CDR3 loop spans 15 amino acids. J gave up 12 bases and V 4 bases, and 14 bases lay outside the gene matches. CDR3 protein: CASSLRDSRKEELFF. In nucleotides, the CDR3 is TGTGCCAGCAGCCTGAGGGACAGCCGAAAGGAGGAACTGTTTTTT.

CDR3 loop: CASTKTRDRASDTQYF. The CDR3 DNA reads TGCGCCAGCACCAAAACGCGGGACAGGGCTTCAGATACGCAGTATTTT. V and J are TRBV10-1 and TRBJ2-3; 9 nucleotides agree with TRBD1. The CDR3 runs 16 residues. V was clipped by 7 bases and J by 4 bases; unmatched bases: 12. CDR1 and CDR2 (germline): WNHNN, SYGVQD (reference sequence).